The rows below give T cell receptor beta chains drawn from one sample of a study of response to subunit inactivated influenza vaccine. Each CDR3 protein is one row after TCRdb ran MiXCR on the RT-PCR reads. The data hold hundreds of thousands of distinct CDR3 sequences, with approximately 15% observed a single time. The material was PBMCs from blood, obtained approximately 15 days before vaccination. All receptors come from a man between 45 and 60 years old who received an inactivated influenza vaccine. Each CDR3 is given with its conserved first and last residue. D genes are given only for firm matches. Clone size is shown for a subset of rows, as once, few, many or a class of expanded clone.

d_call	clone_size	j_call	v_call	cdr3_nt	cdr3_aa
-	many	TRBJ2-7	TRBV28	TGTGCCAGCAGCCCCCAGGGATTCGAGCAGTACTTC	CASSPQGFEQYF
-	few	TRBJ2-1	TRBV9	TGTGCCAGCAGCGTAGACGGTTGGGAGCGTCCAAGCTCCTACAATGAGCAGTTCTTC	CASSVDGWERPSSYNEQFF
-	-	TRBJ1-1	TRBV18	TGTGCCAGCTCCCCGGCCGGAGGGGTAAGGAGGACTGAAGCTTTCTTT	CASSPAGGVRRTEAFF
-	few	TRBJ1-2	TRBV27	TGTGCCAGCAGTTTATTGGGACTTCCTACTTCTAACTATGGCTACACCTTC	CASSLLGLPTSNYGYTF
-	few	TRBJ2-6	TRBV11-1	TGTGCCAGCAGCTTAAAATCTGGGGCCAACGTCCTGACTTTC	CASSLKSGANVLTF
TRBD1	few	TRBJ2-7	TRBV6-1	TGTGCCAGCAGAAACCCCAAGGGGGACAGGAGTACCTACGAGCAGTACTTC	CASRNPKGDRSTYEQYF
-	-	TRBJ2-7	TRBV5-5	TGTGCCAGCGCCTCGCGGATATCCTACGAGCAGTACTTC	CASASRISYEQYF
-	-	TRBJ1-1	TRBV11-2	TGTGCCAGCAGCCTAAGTGGCAGGGAGGCAGACCGGACTGAAGCTTTCTTT	CASSLSGREADRTEAFF
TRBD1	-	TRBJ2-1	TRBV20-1	TGCAGTGCTTACTTTGAGGACAGGGGCTTGTCGAATGAGCAGTTCTTC	CSAYFEDRGLSNEQFF
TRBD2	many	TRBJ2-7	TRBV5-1	TGCGCCAGCGCTAATAGCGGGGGAGCCTACGAGCAGTACTTC	CASANSGGAYEQYF
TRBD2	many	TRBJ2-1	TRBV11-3	TGTGCCAGCAGCTTTAGCGGGGCCTCCTACAATGAGCAGTTCTTC	CASSFSGASYNEQFF
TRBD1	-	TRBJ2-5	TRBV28	TGTGCCAGCAGGAATCGACAGGGTATCCAAGAGACCCAGTACTTC	CASRNRQGIQETQYF
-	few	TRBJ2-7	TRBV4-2	TGTGCCAGCAGCCAAGATCTGCGGGCCACCTACGAGCAGTACTTC	CASSQDLRATYEQYF
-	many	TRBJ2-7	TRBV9	TGTGCCAGCAGCGTAGGCAGGGTGATGGGAGAGCAGTACTTC	CASSVGRVMGEQYF
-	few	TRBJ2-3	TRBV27	TGTGCCAGCAGTACGCAGACCTTCACAGATACGCAGTATTTT	CASSTQTFTDTQYF
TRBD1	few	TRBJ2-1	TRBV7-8	TGTGCCAGCAGCTTACGACAGGGTCTTGAGCAGTTCTTC	CASSLRQGLEQFF
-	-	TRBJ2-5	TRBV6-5	TGTGCCAGCAGTTCACTACCCCCGGTCGAGACCCAGTACTTC	CASSSLPPVETQYF
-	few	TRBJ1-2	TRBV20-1	TGCAGTGCTAGATTCCCAGGGGATCATGGCTACACCTTC	CSARFPGDHGYTF
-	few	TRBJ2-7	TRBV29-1	TGCAGCGTTACCGGGATAACCTACGAGCAGTACTTC	CSVTGITYEQYF
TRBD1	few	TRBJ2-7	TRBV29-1	TGCAGCGTTGTACGGACAGGGAACTCCTACGAGCAGTACTTC	CSVVRTGNSYEQYF
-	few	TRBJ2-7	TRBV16	TGTGCCAGCAGCCAATATGCCTCGGCCGAGCAGTACTTC	CASSQYASAEQYF
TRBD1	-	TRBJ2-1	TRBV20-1	TGCAGTGCACTACGGACAGGGGAATATCATTACAATGAGCAGTTCTTC	CSALRTGEYHYNEQFF
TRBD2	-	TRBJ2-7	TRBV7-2	TGTTCCAGCAGCTTAGTTTTGGCGGGAGTGGAAGGGCAGTACTTC	CSSSLVLAGVEGQYF
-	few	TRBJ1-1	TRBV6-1	TGTGCCAGCAGCGGACGGCTATTCATGAACACTGAAGCTTTCTTT	CASSGRLFMNTEAFF
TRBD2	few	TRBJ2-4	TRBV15	TGTGCCACCAGCGTAACTAGCGGGGGAAAAAACATTCAGTACTTC	CATSVTSGGKNIQYF
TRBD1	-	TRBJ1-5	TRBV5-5	TGTGCCAGCAGCCCTAGACAGGGTACGAGCAATCAGCCCCAGCATTTT	CASSPRQGTSNQPQHF